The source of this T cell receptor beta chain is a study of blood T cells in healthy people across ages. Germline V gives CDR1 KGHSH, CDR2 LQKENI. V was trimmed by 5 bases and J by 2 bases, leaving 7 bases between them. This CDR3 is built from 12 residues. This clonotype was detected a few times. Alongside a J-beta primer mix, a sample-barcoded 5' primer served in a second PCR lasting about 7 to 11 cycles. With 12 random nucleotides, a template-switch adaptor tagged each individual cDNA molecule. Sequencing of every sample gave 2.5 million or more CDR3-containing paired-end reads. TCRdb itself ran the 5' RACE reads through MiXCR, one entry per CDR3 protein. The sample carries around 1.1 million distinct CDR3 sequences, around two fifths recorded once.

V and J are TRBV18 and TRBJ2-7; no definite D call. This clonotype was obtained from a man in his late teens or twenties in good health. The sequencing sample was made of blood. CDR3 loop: CASSGWAYEQYF. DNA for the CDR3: TGTGCCAGCTCAGGGTGGGCCTACGAGCAGTACTTC.